This T cell receptor beta chain was observed in a study of early T cells in non-severe SARS-CoV-2 infection. In TCRdb, the 5' RACE reads were re-called with MiXCR into one record per CDR3 protein. This table has roughly 100,000 distinct CDR3 sequences, around 13% appearing once. Germline V gene lookup returns CDR1 MDHEN and CDR2 SYDVKM. Trimming left V 1 base short and J 7 bases short, with 20 bases between. The CDR3 is made up of 16 amino acids. This clonotype was recorded many times. The chain employs TRBV28 and TRBJ2-7; D not resolved. The sequenced sample consisted of whole blood. This receptor was obtained from an adult who was a healthcare worker with PCR-confirmed SARS-CoV-2 infection or an uninfected control (not recorded which). The CDR3 nucleotides are TGTGCCAGCAGTTTATCCCAATATGCGCCGCTACGTGAGCAGTACTTC. The encoded protein is CASSLSQYAPLREQYF.